This T cell receptor (beta chain) was retrieved from a study of OX40 agonist ivuxolimab in advanced cancers. Study-wide context: Averaging roughly 60 years in age, with a range of roughly 23 to 85, the cohort was about 85% male. Partial responses occurred in three patients (one hepatocellular carcinoma, two cutaneous melanoma). Findings and limits, study-wide: Part of the nonresponder group also had normalized T-cell clonal expansion that was low.

V shed 4 bases and J shed 10 bases, with 14 bases lying between them. Per germline, CDR1 LGHNA and CDR2 YSLEER. The CDR3 length is 13 residues. The table came from immunoSEQ multiplex PCR; TCRdb's copy has only in-frame clones and leaves some out. Here the sample spans about 71,000 clones, roughly 81% being singletons. Comment on this clone: Its specificity is not known.

The sample was CD4+ or CD8+ T cells sorted from blood, taken in a trial of the OX40 agonist ivuxolimab. The origin of this receptor is an adult with an advanced solid tumor such as melanoma, head and neck, liver or kidney cancer. The chain uses TRBV4-3 and TRBJ2-1; D might be TRBD1 (5 bases). In nucleotides, the CDR3 is TGCGCCAGCAGCCGGGAAACAGGAAGAGAGCAGTTCTTC. It translates to CASSRETGREQFF.